The source of this T cell receptor beta chain is a study of T cells in Graves' hyperthyroidism and ophthalmopathy. About the study: Any treatment followed the collection of peripheral blood at initial diagnosis.

This clonotype was picked up a small number of times. What it binds is unknown. TCR beta CDR3 regions were amplified from RNA. The HTBI set primed first-round TCR CDR3 RT-PCR. TCRdb passed the multiplex PCR reads through MiXCR, listing each CDR3 protein once. This sample has around 350,000 distinct CDR3 sequences, with around 25% found just once. If no ophthalmopathy progression occurred within 18 months, Graves' hyperthyroidism was stable. Uncontrolled infection, other autoimmune disease, pregnancy and lactation each barred patients from inclusion. Overall study findings and caveats: Most clonotypes expanded in the thyroid (above 0.001) were also present in blood.

The CDR3 length is 17 residues. The germline V and J ends were trimmed by 0 bases and 0 bases, with 12 bases remaining between them. The germline gives CDR1 MGHRA, CDR2 YSYEKL. The rearrangement links TRBV4-1 to TRBJ2-1; weak D call: TRBD1 (6 bases). The TCR originated in a man aged 50-59 years with Graves' hyperthyroidism. The sequenced sample consisted of blood. The CDR3 nucleotides are TGCGCCAGCAGCCAAGACCGGGACACCGACTCCTACAATGAGCAGTTCTTC. Translation gives CASSQDRDTDSYNEQFF.